The 21 T cell receptor beta chains below all came from one sample that was sequenced in a study of CD8 T cells in ankylosing spondylitis. Broader study findings: What appeared characteristic of ankylosing spondylitis blood was a TCR beta motif of under 10 highly homologous variants.

Their cognate antigens are unknown. From the 5' RACE reads, TCRdb called clonotypes with MiXCR, one entry per CDR3 protein. The sample yields approximately 300,000 distinct CDR3 sequences, 8% seen once. The sequencing sample was made of blood, either unsorted or a sorted T cell fraction (not recorded which). The source of these receptors is a male donor with ankylosing spondylitis.

The chain recombines TRBV28 with TRBJ2-3; 10 nucleotides line up with TRBD2. In germline, CDR1 is MDHEN, CDR2 SYDVKM. This CDR3 is built from 17 residues. V trimming: 3 bases; J trimming: 0 bases; junction bases outside the gene matches: 6. CDR3 in DNA: TGTGCCAGCAGTTTGCCCGGGACTAGCGTTAGCACAGATACGCAGTATTTT. Translation gives CASSLPGTSVSTDTQYF. Variable domain in full (rest from reference TRBV28 and TRBJ2-3): DVKVTQSSRYLVKRTGEKVFLECVQDMDHENMFWYRQDPGLGLRLIYFSYDVKMKEKGDIPEGYSVSREKKERFSLILESASTNQTSMYLCASSLPGTSVSTDTQYFGPGTRLTVL.

There are a few counts of this clonotype. This CDR3 is CASSYTGASDTQYF. CDR3 nucleotide sequence: TGTGCCAGCAGTTACACCGGAGCATCAGATACGCAGTATTTT. The V call is TRBV6-2 or TRBV6-3, the J call TRBJ2-3, with D unresolved. This CDR3 spans 14 amino acids. In germline, CDR1 is MNHEY, CDR2 SVGEGT. V was cut by 2 bases and J by 4 bases, with 10 bases left in between.

This clonotype was seen only a few times. This chain links TRBV29-1 with TRBJ2-5; D is unresolved. CDR3 length equals 13 residues. V was trimmed by 2 bases and J by 2 bases, leaving 9 bases between them. Germline lookup yields CDR1 SQVTM and CDR2 ANQGSEA. CDR3 DNA sequence: TGCAGCGTTGAAAGAGTAGAACAAGAGACCCAGTACTTC. Encoded protein: CSVERVEQETQYF. Filled out from reference TRBV29-1 and TRBJ2-5, the complete variable domain reads SAVISQKPSRDICQRGTSLTIQCQVDSQVTMMFWYRQQPGQSLTLIATANQGSEATYESGFVIDKFPISRPNLTFSTLTVSNMSPEDSSIYLCSVERVEQETQYFGPGTRLLVL.

This clonotype was seen more than once but under ten times. The chain has TRBV20-1 and TRBJ1-1; D is undetermined. Looked up from germline, CDR1 is DFQATT and CDR2 is SNEGSKA (reference sequence). Trimming left V 5 bases short and J 0 bases short, with 13 bases between. There are 14 residues in the CDR3. CDR3 bases: TGCAGTGCTCAGACGCCCGGAGTGAACACTGAAGCTTTCTTT. Translating gives CSAQTPGVNTEAFF.

Remarks on this clonotype: One end of the junction is discordant with germline, which a read error may explain. The rearrangement uses TRBV12-3 or TRBV12-4 and TRBJ1-6, with a tentative D call TRBD1 (6 bases). CDR3 length: 14 amino acids. CDR3 DNA sequence: TGTGCCTGCAGTTTTAGGGGGGCGGGATCACCCCTCCACTTT. It translates to CACSFRGAGSPLHF.

This clonotype has more than one count but fewer than ten. The chain joins TRBV12-3 or TRBV12-4 to TRBJ1-6; tentatively, D is TRBD1 (6 bases). The CDR3 is 14 amino acids. V gave up 6 bases and J gave up 7 bases, with 13 bases separating them. The CDR3 spells CASSRSGQNSPLHF. The CDR3 region has the DNA TGTGCCAGCAGCCGCTCCGGACAGAATTCACCCCTCCACTTT.

In its sample, this clonotype was seen many times. This chain connects TRBV20-1 to TRBJ2-2; 10 nucleotides agree with TRBD2. Unmatched junction bases numbered 4, after V lost 1 base and J lost 5 bases. CDR1 is DFQATT, CDR2 SNEGSKA, per germline (reference sequence). The CDR3 sequence is 15 residues long. The CDR3 bases are TGCAGTGCTAGAGGAAAGCGGGAGGGTACCGGGGAGCTGTTTTTT. Translation gives CSARGKREGTGELFF.

The chain has TRBV19 and TRBJ1-1; D unresolved. In germline, CDR1 is LNHDA, CDR2 SQIVND (reference sequence). The CDR3 consists of 13 residues. Trimming removed 7 bases at V and 3 bases at J, with 12 bases between. CDR3 nucleotide sequence: TGTGCCAGTATCTCCTACGGGGACACTGAAGCTTTCTTT. It is translated as CASISYGDTEAFF.

This clonotype turned up a few times. V and J are TRBV20-1 and TRBJ1-5, with 8 bases fitting TRBD1. CDR1 is DFQATT and CDR2 is SNEGSKA in the germline V gene (reference sequence). Trimming removed 6 bases from V and 2 bases from J; junction bases left unmatched: 9. The CDR3 runs to 15 residues. The CDR3 nucleotides read TGCAGTGCAAATCCAGGGGGCGAAGGCAATCAGCCCCAGCATTTT. It yields the protein CSANPGGEGNQPQHF.

A few counts support this clonotype. This chain connects TRBV3-1 to TRBJ1-5; no clear D gene. Germline CDR1 is LGHDT and CDR2 is YNNKEL (reference sequence). Trimming removed 0 bases from V and 6 bases from J, with 12 bases in between. The CDR3 is 15 amino acids. The CDR3 here is CASSQDTTYSQPQHF. The CDR3 DNA follows: TGTGCCAGCAGCCAAGACACGACTTACAGTCAGCCCCAGCATTTT. The full variable domain, with the rest looked up from reference TRBV3-1 and TRBJ1-5, is DTAVSQTPKYLVTQMGNDKSIKCEQNLGHDTMYWYKQDSKKFLKIMFSYNNKELIINETVPNRFSPKSPDKAHLNLHINSLELGDSAVYFCASSQDTTYSQPQHFGDGTRLSIL.

This clonotype was counted between two and nine times. V usage is TRBV29-1 and J usage is TRBJ2-1, with D possibly called TRBD1 or TRBD2 (5 bases each). V lost 7 bases, J lost 6 bases, and 19 bases lay in between. The germline V gene has CDR1 SQVTM and CDR2 ANQGSEA. The CDR3 spans 14 residues. In DNA form, the CDR3 reads TGCAGCGCCTCCGGGACGGACCCTTCCAATGAGCAGTTCTTC. Protein: CSASGTDPSNEQFF.

For this clonotype: One junction end does not reproduce the germline sequence, and a read error may be involved. V and J are TRBV5-5 and TRBJ2-1, with D perhaps matching TRBD1 or TRBD2 (5 bases each). The CDR3 loop spans 13 amino acids. Germline V gives CDR1 SGHKS, CDR2 YYEKEE (reference sequence). The CDR3 nucleotides are TGTGCCAGCGGGGACGGGTTTGTGAATGAGCAGTGCTTT. Its protein is CASGDGFVNEQCF. The whole variable domain, filled in from reference TRBV5-5 and TRBJ2-1, reads DAGVTQSPTHLIKTRGQQVTLRCSPISGHKSVSWYQQVLGQGPQFIFQYYEKEERGRGNFPDRFSARQFPNYSSELNVNALLLGDSALYLCASGDGFVNEQCFGPGTRLTVL.

CDR3 nucleotide sequence: TGCGCCAGCAGCTTGGGGGCAGGAGGTAGCAATCAGCCCCAGCATTTT. Translation gives CASSLGAGGSNQPQHF. The chain is built from TRBV5-1 and TRBJ1-5; D is unresolved. The ends were cut back, 0 bases at V and 0 bases at J, with 10 bases in the middle. The CDR3 loop spans 16 amino acids. Germline CDR1 reads SGHRS; CDR2 reads YFSETQ. The full variable domain, rest sourced from reference TRBV5-1 and TRBJ1-5, is KAGVTQTPRYLIKTRGQQVTLSCSPISGHRSVSWYQQTPGQGLQFLFEYFSETQRNKGNFPGRFSGRQFSNSRSEMNVSTLELGDSALYLCASSLGAGGSNQPQHFGDGTRLSIL.

This clonotype was seen ten or more times. The chain uses TRBV6-1 and TRBJ1-2; D unclear. Trimming left V 6 bases short and J 5 bases short, with 13 bases between. This CDR3 is built from 13 residues. CDR1 MNHNS and CDR2 SASEGT come from the germline V gene. CDR3: CASRPGKAYGYTF. CDR3 DNA sequence: TGTGCCAGCAGGCCCGGGAAAGCATATGGCTACACCTTC.

This clonotype was seen ten or more times. The J gene is TRBJ1-4, the V gene TRBV5-1; 7 nucleotides align to TRBD1. J gave up 4 bases and V 3 bases, and 6 bases lay outside the gene matches. The CDR3 covers 15 residues. CDR1 is SGHRS, CDR2 YFSETQ, per germline. The CDR3 loop is CASSSWDSLNEKLFF. CDR3 nucleotides: TGCGCCAGCAGCTCGTGGGACAGCCTTAATGAAAAACTGTTTTTT.

The table lists this clonotype with a few counts. The chain employs TRBV19 and TRBJ2-6; 8 bases line up with TRBD1. V was pared by 4 bases and J by 2 bases, with 4 bases of the junction left unmatched. CDR1 is LNHDA, CDR2 SQIVND, per germline (reference sequence). CDR3 length equals 16 residues. The CDR3 spells CASSNGRGPGANVLTF. CDR3 nucleotide sequence: TGTGCCAGTAGTAACGGCAGGGGGCCTGGGGCCAACGTCCTGACTTTC.

This rearrangement joins TRBV7-9 to TRBJ1-2; the D gene is possibly TRBD1 (5 bases). The germline gives CDR1 SEHNR, CDR2 FQNEAQ (reference sequence). Trimming stripped 1 base from V and 5 bases from J, with 14 bases between. CDR3 size: 15 residues. The CDR3 sequence: CASSLVLPGKYGYTF. The CDR3 DNA follows: TGTGCCAGCAGCTTAGTATTACCAGGGAAGTATGGCTACACCTTC.

A few counts support this clonotype. The V gene is TRBV7-2, the J gene TRBJ1-5, with D possibly TRBD1 on 5 matching bases. The germline gives CDR1 SGHTA, CDR2 FQGNSA. V gave up 5 bases and J gave up 2 bases, with 13 bases separating them. The CDR3 runs 15 residues. The CDR3 region is CASSPGRDGNQPQHF. The CDR3 DNA sequence: TGTGCCAGCAGCCCGGGGAGGGACGGCAATCAGCCCCAGCATTTT.

This clonotype came up a few times. The chain uses TRBV28 and TRBJ1-2; TRBD1 matches at 12 bases. The CDR3 extends over 15 amino acids. The V gene end was trimmed by 6 bases and the J gene end by 7 bases; junction bases not matched to a gene: 9. Germline CDR1 MDHEN, CDR2 SYDVKM. DNA of the CDR3: TGTGCCAGCAGCCCCGGGACAGGGGGCAGGGGTGGCTACACCTTC. Amino acids: CASSPGTGGRGGYTF.

The chain recombines TRBV29-1 with TRBJ1-4, with TRBD1 identical over 8 bases. This CDR3 is 14 amino acids long. CDR1 is SQVTM and CDR2 is ANQGSEA in the germline V gene. Trimming at V came to 6 bases and at J to 8 bases, leaving 11 bases not matched to a gene. The CDR3 here is CSVKSTGDGEKLFF. Here the CDR3 DNA reads TGCAGCGTCAAGTCGACAGGGGACGGGGAAAAACTGTTTTTT.

J is TRBJ2-1 and V is TRBV7-8; D gene uncertain. Germline V lookup: CDR1 SGHVS, CDR2 FQNEAQ. The ends were cut back, 3 bases at V and 7 bases at J, with 16 bases in the middle. The CDR3 loop spans 15 amino acids. DNA of the CDR3: TGTGCCAGCAGCTTGTACGTCTCCCCTGGGAATGAGCAGTTCTTC. Its translation is CASSLYVSPGNEQFF.